This T cell receptor (beta chain) stems from a study of cytomegalovirus exposure and HLA in healthy donors (TCRdb year 2017). Background on the whole study: In an earlier analysis of 587 of the donors, roughly 300 Gb of sequence data and approximately 120 million unique TCR beta sequences from roughly 190 million T cells were reported. About 330 gigabases of sequencing data and approximately 91 million unique TCR sequences made up an early release that covered around 640 HLA-typed donors. The genetic ancestry cluster associated with self-reported Caucasian donors included approximately 85% of the roughly 410 genotyped donors. The study was designed to test whether signatures of past pathogen exposure could be identified by cataloging public T cell receptors. The study profiled the T cell repertoires of 500 to 800 subjects by immunosequencing and related them to cytomegalovirus serostatus. In addition to the first cohort of several hundred subjects, a separate validation cohort of around 110 different subjects was used. To predict cytomegalovirus infection status, the study combined high-throughput TCR immunosequencing, statistical association of individual TCRs with disease status, and machine learning. To study patterns of TCR occurrence, a later analysis re-analyzed previously published TCR beta repertoires from 666 donors and added high-resolution HLA genotyping. Rather than using new phenotypic data, the later analysis identified candidate immune exposures from TCR beta sequences and from how often those sequences occurred across donors. In an earlier analysis of roughly 580 of the donors, high-throughput TCR beta sequencing was used to judge whether each TCR beta V gene segment behaved as functional or pseudogenic. Donor age, sex, ethnicity and CMV serostatus were collected together with the repertoire data. A later genetic analysis used genome-wide SNP genotypes for about 55% of the 666 donors, treating that subset as a discovery cohort. All discovery cohort repertoires had been generated on a single sequencing platform. HLA typing covered class I and class II loci at four-digit resolution. Typing coverage varied by locus: roughly 620-640 donors for A, B, C, DRB1 and DQB1; more than 500 for DQA1; about 570 for DPA1; some 470 for DPB1. A handful of DR-DQ haplotypes were handled as single units for association and clustering because linkage in the cohort was strong. Among some 400 genotyped donors of the cohort, an average of approximately 220,000 unique TCR beta nucleotide sequences was sequenced per donor, of which about 18% were non-productive. Study-level results and caveats: Immune exposure information for the cohort was limited to CMV serostatus. In an earlier analysis of 587 of the donors, most TCR beta V segments were observed in productive rearrangements about 87% or about 30% of the time, broadly matching IMGT annotations. According to a later analysis, parvovirus B19, influenza, CMV and Epstein-Barr virus appeared linked to several top co-occurrence clusters. In a later analysis, HLA-associated TCR beta chains were found to be more clonally expanded and to have lower generation probabilities than equally common non-associated chains. Roughly 17 rarely observed V segments, including chromosome 9 orphons, were excluded from the earlier analysis of several hundred of the donors because counts were too low. In a later genetic analysis, a missense DCLRE1C variant was associated with V-gene and J-gene trimming of TCR beta chains, and the association was replicated in an independent cohort. A few of the identified cytomegalovirus-associated TCR beta chains were confirmed in vitro to be specific for cytomegalovirus antigens. The presence/absence analyses assumed that sequencing depth was roughly uniform across donors, and that assumption may not be true. A group of highly shared sequence variants was considered likely to be a technical artifact of the sequencing pipeline. Some IMGT-functional V segments, including TRBV6-2 and TRBV6-3, could not be distinguished by the 87-base-pair reads and were therefore excluded. Cytomegalovirus status was reported to be diagnosed by the classifier with high specificity and sensitivity in both the original and validation cohorts. Because HLA typing was missing for some donors at each locus, association tests included only the typed subset. While some public TCRs were present in many individuals, most TCR sequences turned up only very rarely across donors. The cohort was sequenced for TCR beta chains only, and without alpha or paired-chain data the features that could be detected were limited. Correlated functional status among segregating V segments might reflect linkage disequilibrium, but an unknown experimental factor could not be ruled out. According to the authors, the approach could potentially be generalized to other disease states and immunological phenotypes. A further reported finding was that TCR beta sequences accurately predicted the HLA-A and HLA-B alleles for most subjects in the first cohort. A later analysis found that most CMV-associated TCR beta chains appeared HLA-restricted, with HLA associations seemingly driven largely by CMV exposure. In a later analysis, TCR association rates were found to vary across HLA loci, with the most associated TCRs seen for DRB1 alleles and the fewest for HLA-C alleles. At a false discovery rate of 0.05, a later analysis linked 16,000 or so TCR beta sequences to specific HLA alleles. When HLA alleles, especially DR and DQ, strongly co-occurred, attributing TCR associations to individual alleles was difficult. In a later genetic analysis, fewer N-insertions in productive TCRs were reported among donors in an Asian-associated ancestry cluster than the approximately 670-donor mean. In the study, around 150 TCR beta chains were listed as associated with cytomegalovirus.

Trimming takes 3 bases off V and 4 bases off J; junction bases not matched to a gene: 15. Via the germline V gene, CDR1 is SGHVS and CDR2 FQNEAQ. The CDR3 sequence holds 18 residues, the cysteine and phenylalanine included. Only CDR3 DNA is held: 54 bases, read in frame from base 1. Concerning this clone itself: This clone's antigen is unknown. The record has no base qualities; no much larger clone is one base away.

The cohort comprised fewer than 700 healthy bone marrow donors. All cohort members were sampled while nominally healthy, although unrecorded immune exposures were likely present. The donor tested CMV seropositive, placing the donor among the roughly 270 seropositive members of the cohort. A peripheral blood sample was collected from each donor, and TCR beta sequencing was performed on peripheral blood mononuclear cells. The Qiagen DNeasy Blood Extraction Kit was used to extract genomic DNA from the blood cell samples. Library preparation was by the immunoSEQ multiplex PCR assay. The multiplex PCR relied on a mix of 60 forward primers for TCR Vbeta segments and 13 reverse primers for TCR Jbeta segments. The CDR3 region of rearranged TCR beta genes was amplified from genomic DNA by a multiplex PCR assay. The Illumina HiSeq System was used to sequence the amplified TCR beta libraries as 87-base-pair reads. On the study's bioinformatics: A later analysis tallied tens of millions of unique TCR beta chains across the 666 repertoires, and approximately 12 million of those chains were shared by two or more donors. Raw reads were error-corrected and collapsed into unique sequences with a nearest-neighbor algorithm that merged closely related sequences to remove PCR and sequencing errors. V, D and J gene segments were assigned by aligning CDR3 sequences to IMGT reference sequences. For a sequence to be retained, a match of at least six nucleotides to both a V gene segment and a J gene segment was required. A rearrangement was called productive if the CDR3 had no stop codons and remained in frame with V and J, and every other rearrangement was called non-productive. CDR3 was defined according to IMGT convention as the region running from the second conserved V-encoded cysteine to the conserved J-encoded phenylalanine. The earlier analysis of approximately 500 of the donors excluded sequences that lacked an unambiguous match to a single V gene segment. An earlier analysis of several hundred of the donors classified V segments as functional when productive rearrangements were above 56.7% and as segregating when the standard deviation between donors was above 5%. A statistical classification framework was built to diagnose cytomegalovirus status from the catalog of TCR beta chain sequences. In a later analysis, TCR nucleotide sequences were compared against IMGT/GENE-DB human TR gene sequences so that V and J genes could be assigned. In a later analysis, CDR3 sequences and most-parsimonious VDJ recombination scenarios were assigned using the TCRdist pipeline. In a later analysis, every TCR beta chain was defined by the combination of its CDR3 amino acid sequence and its V-gene family, and reads without a unique V-gene family were dropped. To address suspected cross-contamination and a sequencing artifact, a later analysis removed around 590 highly shared, low-generation-probability nucleotide sequences. In a later analysis, a clonal expansion index was calculated for each public chain from normalized within-repertoire ranks of inferred template counts. Generation probabilities in a later analysis came from a VDJ recombination model fitted to out-of-frame rearrangements, and those results were checked against IGoR. In a later analysis, TCR-TCR, TCR-HLA and TCR-CMV co-occurrence was scored with hypergeometric tests, and a repertoire-size bias correction was applied to TCR pairs. To estimate false discovery rates, a later analysis permuted the HLA or CMV assignments 20 times. In a later analysis, co-occurring TCRs were grouped with DBSCAN, and TCRdist sequence similarity was added when clustering was performed within HLA-allele-positive subsets. For co-occurrence clustering, repertoires with fewer than 30,000 or more than 120,000 public chains were excluded, along with a handful of repertoires with anomalous nucleotide sharing. Sourced from immuneACCESS, this table was stored by TCRdb with only in-frame sequences that have V and J called. A share of the clones is absent; for the studies checked, an unresolved V gene accounts for under half, and the remainder has no known explanation. The D gene and trimming were derived from the DNA, and the V and J assignments and clone size from that table. Present in this sample are around 100,000 clones, about 80% of which were seen just once. The top ten clonotypes cover 3% to 4% of the sample.

This clonotype was sampled from a female donor in good health and CMV-seropositive. The rearrangement combines TRBV7-8 with TRBJ1-3; 7 central nucleotides agree with TRBD1. Sequenced sample: PBMCs. This receptor has the CDR3 CASSFDRDPLITGNTIYF. The sequenced DNA: TGTGCCAGCAGCTTCGACAGGGACCCCTTAATTACGGGAAACACCATATATTTT.